This entry lists 7 T cell receptor beta chains sequenced from one sample in a study of cytomegalovirus exposure and HLA in healthy donors. PCR amplification relied on 60 Vbeta primers (plus 13 Jbeta primers). Sequencing was performed with immunoSEQ multiplex PCR; in TCRdb, only in-frame clones are kept and a portion is missing. The sample yields 80,000 or so clones, 10% seen once. Sequencing was performed on PBMCs. The receptors shown here come from a man aged 55-75 years in good health and CMV-seropositive.

The chain has TRBV5-6 and TRBJ2-7, with TRBD1 matching 10 bases. Unmatched junction bases numbered 10, after V lost 5 bases and J lost 2 bases. The germline CDR1 and CDR2 sequences are SGHDT and YYEEEE. This CDR3 has 16 amino acids. CDR3 region: CASSTPGQGLTYEQYF. CDR3 coding DNA: TGTGCCAGCAGTACCCCGGGACAGGGGCTAACCTACGAGCAGTACTTC. Using reference TRBV5-6 and TRBJ2-7 for the parts outside the CDR3, the full variable domain is DAGVTQSPTHLIKTRGQQVTLRCSPKSGHDTVSWYQQALGQGPQFIFQYYEEEERQRGNFPDRFSGHQFPNYSSELNVNALLLGDSALYLCASSTPGQGLTYEQYFGPGTRLTVT.

This clone has only a few counts. V usage is TRBV6-4 and J usage is TRBJ2-3; no firm D call. Trimming cost V 3 bases and J 1 base, with 5 bases left between them. This CDR3 has 13 amino acids. CDR1 and CDR2 from the germline V gene are MRHNA and SNTAGT. The CDR3 region has the DNA TGTGCCAGCAGTGAGCAGGGCACAGATACGCAGTATTTT. Translated, it gives CASSEQGTDTQYF.

The chain recombines TRBV6-5 with TRBJ1-1; D is unresolved. CDR3 length equals 14 residues. Trimming shortened V by 5 bases and J by 4 bases, and 14 bases separated the two germline ends. In germline, CDR1 is MNHEY, CDR2 SVGAGI. The CDR3 sequence: CASSREQLGTEAFF. The CDR3 region has the DNA TGTGCCAGCAGTCGGGAACAGCTGGGCACTGAAGCTTTCTTT.

V usage is TRBV5-6 and J usage is TRBJ2-2; perhaps TRBD2 as D (6 bases). There are 16 residues in the CDR3. The V end lost 4 bases, the J end lost 1 base, and 14 bases lay between the germline ends. Germline values: CDR1 SGHDT, CDR2 YYEEEE. The CDR3 spells CASSRLAARNTGELFF. The CDR3 DNA sequence: TGTGCCAGCAGCAGATTAGCGGCCCGGAACACCGGGGAGCTGTTTTTT.

This clone has a handful of counts. The chain has TRBV5-1 and TRBJ2-3, with 7 positions matching TRBD2. The germline V gene has CDR1 SGHRS and CDR2 YFSETQ. V gave up 8 bases and J gave up 0 bases; unmatched junction bases: 15. The CDR3 runs 17 residues. The CDR3, as DNA: TGCGCCAGTGGGGTAGCGGGTTCCTACCCTAGCACAGATACGCAGTATTTT. Translated, it gives CASGVAGSYPSTDTQYF.

This chain uses TRBV6-6 with TRBJ1-1, with D perhaps TRBD1 (6 bases). The V end lost 6 bases, the J end lost 0 bases, and 17 bases lay between the germline ends. The CDR3 is 16 residues long. Germline V gene sequence: CDR1 MNHNY, CDR2 SVGAGI (reference sequence). Here the CDR3 DNA reads TGTGCCAGCAGCCCGATAGGGGGAAATTTGAACACTGAAGCTTTCTTT. It translates to CASSPIGGNLNTEAFF.

This clone was seen a few times. The rearrangement links TRBV21-1 to TRBJ2-5; the table's D call TRBD1 went unverified against the DNA. TRBV21-1 corresponds to a pseudogene. The CDR3 extends over 13 amino acids. This CDR3 reads CASSGGQGETQYF. Here the CDR3 DNA reads TGTGCCAGCAGCGGGGGACAGGGAGAGACCCAGTACTTC.